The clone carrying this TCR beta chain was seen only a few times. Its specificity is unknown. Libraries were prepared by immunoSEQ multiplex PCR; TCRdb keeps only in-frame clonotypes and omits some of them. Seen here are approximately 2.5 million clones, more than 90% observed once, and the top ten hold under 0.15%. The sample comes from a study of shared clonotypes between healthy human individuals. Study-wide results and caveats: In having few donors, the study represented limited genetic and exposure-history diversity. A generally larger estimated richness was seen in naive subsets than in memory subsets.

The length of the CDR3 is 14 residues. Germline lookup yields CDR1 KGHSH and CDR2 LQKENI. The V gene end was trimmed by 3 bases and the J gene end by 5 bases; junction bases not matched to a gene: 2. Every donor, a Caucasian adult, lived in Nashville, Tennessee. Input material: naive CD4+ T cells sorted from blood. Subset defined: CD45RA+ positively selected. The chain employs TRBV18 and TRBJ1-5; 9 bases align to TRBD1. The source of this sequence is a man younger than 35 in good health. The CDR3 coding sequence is TGTGCCAGCTCACCGCGGACAGGGGATCAGCCCCAGCATTTT. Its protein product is CASSPRTGDQPQHF. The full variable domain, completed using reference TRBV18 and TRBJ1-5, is NAGVMQNPRHLVRRRGQEARLRCSPMKGHSHVYWYRQLPEEGLKFMVYLQKENIIDESGMPKERFSAEFPKEGPSILRIQQVVRGDSAAYFCASSPRTGDQPQHFGDGTRLSIL.